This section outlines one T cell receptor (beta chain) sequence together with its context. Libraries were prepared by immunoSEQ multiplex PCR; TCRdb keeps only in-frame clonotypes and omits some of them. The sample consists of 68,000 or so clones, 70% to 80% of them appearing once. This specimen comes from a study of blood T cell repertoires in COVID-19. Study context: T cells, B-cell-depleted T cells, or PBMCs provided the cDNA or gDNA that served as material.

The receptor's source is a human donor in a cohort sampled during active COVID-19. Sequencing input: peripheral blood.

CDR3 DNA: TGCAGCGTTCGAGGAGGACTGGGGGGGGAGACCCAGTACTTC. Its protein product is CSVRGGLGGETQYF. V is TRBV29-1 and J is TRBJ2-5, with TRBD2 identical over 7 bases. The germline gives CDR1 SQVTM, CDR2 ANQGSEA. V shed 5 bases and J 5 bases; nucleotides not matched to a gene: 11. The CDR3 extends over 14 amino acids.